The 32 T cell receptor beta chains listed next were all sequenced from one sample in a study of blood T cell repertoires in COVID-19 (dated by TCRdb to the early 2020s). Library generation was performed with the immunoSEQ multiplex PCR assay. The immuneACCESS repertoire file appears here via TCRdb, limited to in-frame rearrangements. These files lack a portion of the clones; in checked studies, under half of the deficit traces to unresolved V genes, and the cause of the others is not known. For this sample the table gives fewer than 85,000 clones, of which around two thirds were detected only once. The ten largest clonotypes hold approximately 2.8% of the sample. Sequenced sample: peripheral blood. These receptor sequences come from a human donor with acute or convalescent COVID-19. The donor label of this sample is uncertain.

The rearrangement joins TRBV10-1 to TRBJ2-5; D might be TRBD1 (5 bases). The CDR3 has 18 amino acids. CDR1 and CDR2 (germline): WNHNN, SYGVQD (reference sequence). The V end was cut by 0 bases, the J end by 3 bases, with 20 bases between. CDR3 amino acids: CASSESNVGRARKETQYF. CDR3 coding DNA: TGCGCCAGCAGTGAGTCGAATGTGGGCAGGGCGAGAAAAGAGACCCAGTACTTC.

By share of the sample, this clone is medium-sized. This sequence joins TRBV5-6 and TRBJ2-3; D might be TRBD2 (6 bases). CDR1 is SGHDT, CDR2 YYEEEE, per germline. The CDR3 has 17 amino acids. Trimming shortened V by 2 bases and J by 2 bases, and 18 bases separated the two germline ends. The CDR3 nucleotides read TGTGCCAGCAGCTTTAGCGGACTATCCACTCACACAGATACGCAGTATTTT. Translating it yields CASSFSGLSTHTDTQYF.

CDR3 sequence reads: CAWSTPTGTRTDTQYF. CDR3 in DNA: TGTGCCTGGAGTACCCCGACAGGGACCCGCACAGATACGCAGTATTTT. V usage is TRBV30 and J usage is TRBJ2-3; 7 bases match TRBD1. Germline V CDR1 and CDR2: GTSNPN, SVGIG (reference sequence). CDR3 length: 16 amino acids. Trimming at V came to 2 bases and at J to 1 base, leaving 9 bases not matched to a gene.

In this sample, this clone turned up a few times. V is TRBV2 and J is TRBJ1-5; unclear D gene. The germline gives CDR1 SNHLY, CDR2 FYNNEI. Trimming pared 5 bases from V and 4 bases from J, leaving 6 bases between. There are 12 residues in the CDR3. CDR3 bases: TGTGCCAGCAGTATCGGGAATCAGCCCCAGCATTTT. Encoded protein: CASSIGNQPQHF.

This rearrangement joins TRBV7-6 to TRBJ2-2; 11 nucleotides match TRBD1. Germline trimming cut 4 bases from V and 6 bases from J; bases unmatched to any gene: 4. The germline CDR1 and CDR2 sequences are SGHVS and FNYEAQ. The CDR3 extends over 15 amino acids. The CDR3: CASSSAGQGAGELFF. The CDR3 bases are TGTGCCAGCAGCTCCGCGGGACAGGGGGCCGGGGAGCTGTTTTTT.

CDR3 in DNA: TGTGCCAGCAGTTTGGGGACAGGGACATTATACTTC. Residues: CASSLGTGTLYF. The chain recombines TRBV12-3 or TRBV12-4 with TRBJ2-7; 9 bases align to TRBD1. V shed 3 bases, J shed 13 bases, and the junction held 7 bases outside the gene matches. CDR3 size: 12 residues.

V and J are TRBV21-1 and TRBJ1-5; TRBD1, as called in the table, went unchecked against the DNA. TRBV21-1 is reported as a pseudogene. The CDR3 is 17 amino acids. CDR3 amino acids: CASSKLRGRYGNQPQHF. The CDR3 nucleotides read TGTGCCAGCAGCAAATTAAGGGGGCGGTACGGCAATCAGCCCCAGCATTTT.

The V call is TRBV6-2 or TRBV6-3, the J call TRBJ2-1, with 7 bases identical to TRBD2. This CDR3 comprises 15 residues. With V trimmed by 4 bases and J by 0 bases, 3 bases remained unmatched. The germline CDR1 and CDR2 sequences are MNHEY and SVGEGT. The CDR3 DNA reads as TGTGCCAGCAGTTCAGCGGGAAGCTCCTACAATGAGCAGTTCTTC. Translating gives CASSSAGSSYNEQFF.

The chain couples TRBV4-1 to TRBJ1-6; 7 bases map to TRBD1. The CDR3 totals 17 residues. The germline V gene encodes CDR1 MGHRA and CDR2 YSYEKL. With 0 bases clipped from V and 7 bases from J, the junction kept 9 bases outside the gene matches. The CDR3 sequence: CASSQDRTGERNSPLHF. The CDR3 DNA sequence: TGCGCCAGCAGCCAAGATAGGACAGGTGAGAGGAATTCACCCCTCCACTTT.

V and J are TRBV5-1 and TRBJ1-6, with 9 bases lining up with TRBD1. Germline CDR1 SGHRS, CDR2 YFSETQ. The CDR3 has 15 amino acids. V dropped 3 bases and J dropped 8; count of bases not matched to a gene: 6. CDR3 DNA sequence: TGCGCCAGCAGCTACGGACAGGGGCGGTATTCACCCCTCCACTTT. Protein sequence: CASSYGQGRYSPLHF.

The rearrangement uses TRBV19 and TRBJ1-2; D gene unclear. Trimming removed 4 bases at V and 8 bases at J, with 29 bases between. Looked up from germline, CDR1 is LNHDA and CDR2 is SQIVND (reference sequence). The CDR3 has 18 residues. CDR3 nucleotide sequence: TGTGCCAGTAGTACCCCCCCGGGAGTGGTTGAAGTGGCTGGCGGCTACACCTTC. Its protein product is CASSTPPGVVEVAGGYTF.

The V gene is TRBV6-5, the J gene TRBJ2-7; D is possibly TRBD2 (6 bases). Looked up from germline, CDR1 is MNHEY and CDR2 is SVGAGI. Trimming removed 6 bases from V and 9 bases from J, with 18 bases in between. This CDR3 is 13 amino acids long. CDR3 nucleotide sequence: TGTGCCAGCAGACGGTCCCGGGACTTCGCGCAGTACGTC. Its protein is CASRRSRDFAQYV.

In this sample, this clone turned up once. The rearrangement links TRBV29-1 to TRBJ2-1; 9 bases are a match to TRBD2. Germline CDR1 SQVTM, CDR2 ANQGSEA. The CDR3 is 14 residues long. With 3 bases clipped from V and 10 bases from J, the junction kept 10 bases outside the gene matches. CDR3 sequence: CSVDSAGGRGEQFF. CDR3 in DNA: TGCAGCGTTGATTCGGCGGGGGGGCGAGGCGAGCAGTTCTTC.

This clone was recorded a few times. V gene TRBV18 combines with J gene TRBJ2-2; TRBD1 agrees at 7 bases. Germline V lookup: CDR1 KGHSH, CDR2 LQKENI. Unmatched junction bases numbered 2, after V lost 1 base and J lost 3 bases. The CDR3 contains 15 residues. CDR3 in DNA: TGTGCCAGCTCACCACGGCAGGGGGACACCGGGGAGCTGTTTTTT. Its protein is CASSPRQGDTGELFF.

The chain couples TRBV2 to TRBJ2-2; TRBD1 matches at 7 bases. The CDR3 has 15 amino acids. V dropped 1 base and J dropped 5; count of bases not matched to a gene: 4. Germline V lookup: CDR1 SNHLY, CDR2 FYNNEI. This CDR3 reads CASSEGRQGTGELFF. The CDR3 DNA reads as TGTGCCAGCAGTGAAGGGAGACAGGGAACCGGGGAGCTGTTTTTT.

The chain has TRBV5-1 and TRBJ1-2, with D tentatively TRBD1 (5 bases). This CDR3 region has 14 residues. V was clipped by 3 bases and J by 7 bases, with 16 bases between them. Germline V lookup: CDR1 SGHRS, CDR2 YFSETQ. CDR3 residues: CASSSLGGELGYTF. CDR3 bases: TGCGCCAGCAGCTCGCTCGGAGGGGAACTTGGCTACACCTTC.

The J gene is TRBJ1-1, the V gene TRBV14; maybe TRBD1 (6 bases). The germline CDR1 and CDR2 sequences are SGHDN and FVKESK. V was cut by 2 bases and J by 2 bases, with 12 bases left in between. The CDR3 runs to 15 residues. The chain's CDR3 is CASSQLNRENTEAFF. The CDR3 DNA follows: TGTGCCAGCAGCCAATTGAACAGGGAAAACACTGAAGCTTTCTTT.

This clone was observed a few times. The genes are TRBV24-1 and TRBJ2-1; 8 positions agree with TRBD2. There are 16 residues in the CDR3. Germline CDR1 is KGHDR and CDR2 is SFDVKD. J gave up 4 bases and V 5 bases, and 9 bases lay outside the gene matches. CDR3 region: CATSARGGKSYNEQFF. The CDR3 DNA is TGTGCCACCAGTGCCCGGGGGGGGAAAAGTTACAATGAGCAGTTCTTC.

The rearrangement links TRBV18 to TRBJ2-7, with TRBD1 as a possible D gene (6 bases). The CDR3 is 12 residues long. Germline V gene sequence: CDR1 KGHSH, CDR2 LQKENI. The germline V and J ends were trimmed by 6 bases and 3 bases, with 9 bases remaining between them. The CDR3 nucleotides are TGTGCCAGCTCGCAGGACAGCTACGAGCAGTACGTC. Translating it yields CASSQDSYEQYV.

The rearrangement joins TRBV7-2 to TRBJ2-3, with a weak D call TRBD1 (5 bases). The CDR3 loop spans 14 amino acids. The germline V gene has CDR1 SGHTA and CDR2 FQGNSA. With 1 base removed from V and 2 bases from J, the gap between germline ends came to 7 bases. The CDR3 loop is CASSLVGVTDTQYF. The CDR3 DNA follows: TGTGCCAGCAGCTTAGTAGGGGTCACAGATACGCAGTATTTT.

This rearrangement joins TRBV3-1 (or the pseudogene TRBV3-2) to TRBJ1-1; D is ambiguous. Trimming cost V 4 bases and J 1 base, with 13 bases left between them. The length of the CDR3 is 15 residues. CDR1 is LGHDT and CDR2 is YNNKEL in the germline V gene (reference sequence). Here the CDR3 reads CASSRRGGTNTEAFF. CDR3 coding DNA: TGTGCCAGCAGCCGCAGAGGAGGAACGAACACTGAAGCTTTCTTT.

This chain joins TRBV11-2 and TRBJ1-1; D may be TRBD1 (6 bases). Trimming left V 5 bases short and J 5 bases short, with 18 bases between. Germline V gives CDR1 SGHAT, CDR2 FQNNGV. CDR3 length: 15 amino acids. The CDR3: CASSTSPGAGTEAFF. Written as DNA, the CDR3 is TGTGCCAGCAGCACATCGCCAGGGGCAGGGACTGAAGCTTTCTTT.

CDR3 sequence reads: CASSYSALAGVTGELFF. CDR3 bases: TGTGCCAGCAGTTACTCGGCCCTAGCGGGAGTTACCGGGGAGCTGTTTTTT. The chain is built from TRBV6-2 or TRBV6-3 and TRBJ2-2, with 10 bases that match TRBD2. With V trimmed by 0 bases and J by 5 bases, 6 bases remained unmatched. Germline CDR1 MNHEY, CDR2 SVGEGT. This CDR3 has 17 residues.

V is TRBV7-9 and J is TRBJ2-1, with 10 bases that match TRBD2. Unmatched junction bases numbered 9, after V lost 7 bases and J lost 6 bases. Germline V gene data show CDR1 as SEHNR and CDR2 as FQNEAQ (reference sequence). CDR3 length: 15 amino acids. Written as DNA, the CDR3 is TGTGCCAGCATCGATATAGCGGGAGGACGCAATGAGCAGTTCTTC. This codes for CASIDIAGGRNEQFF. Looking up the rest from reference TRBV7-9 and TRBJ2-1 gives the full variable domain: DTGVSQNPRHKITKRGQNVTFRCDPISEHNRLYWYRQTLGQGPEFLTYFQNEAQLEKSRLLSDRFSAERPKGSFSTLEIQRTEQGDSAMYLCASIDIAGGRNEQFFGPGTRLTVL.

This clone was counted a few times. J is TRBJ2-5 and V is TRBV6-5; 7 bases align to TRBD1. V was pared by 6 bases and J by 1 base, with 5 bases of the junction left unmatched. Germline V gene sequence: CDR1 MNHEY, CDR2 SVGAGI. This CDR3 has 14 residues. The CDR3 region has the DNA TGTGCCAGCAGCGCGACAGGGACCCAAGAGACCCAGTACTTC. Encoded protein: CASSATGTQETQYF.

This clone turned up a few times. The chain recombines TRBV6-5 with TRBJ1-2, with a weak D call TRBD1 (6 bases). The CDR3 totals 14 residues. The ends were cut back, 6 bases at V and 4 bases at J, with 15 bases in the middle. Looked up from germline, CDR1 is MNHEY and CDR2 is SVGAGI. CDR3 sequence: CASRVVGAGYGYTF. Here the CDR3 DNA reads TGTGCCAGCAGGGTCGTGGGGGCGGGCTATGGCTACACCTTC.

This clone was picked up one time. This chain joins TRBV7-2 and TRBJ1-5; D perhaps matches TRBD1 (5 bases). Trimming took off 5 bases at V and 3 bases at J, with 11 bases between the two ends. Germline V CDR1 and CDR2: SGHTA, FQGNSA. This CDR3 spans 14 amino acids. The DNA for the CDR3 is TGTGCCAGCAGCGAAACAGGTTCCAATCAGCCCCAGCATTTT. This encodes CASSETGSNQPQHF.

The CDR3: CASSYTGPNSPLHF. As DNA, the CDR3 is TGTGCCAGCAGTTATACAGGCCCCAATTCACCCCTCCACTTT. The chain employs TRBV2 and TRBJ1-6; perhaps TRBD1 as D (5 bases). CDR3 size: 14 residues. Per the germline V gene, CDR1 is SNHLY and CDR2 is FYNNEI. Trimming stripped 5 bases from V and 7 bases from J, with 12 bases between.

The table lists this clone with a few counts. This chain connects TRBV12-3 or TRBV12-4 to TRBJ1-5; D remains unclear. CDR3 length: 13 residues. V was pared by 2 bases and J by 4 bases, with 6 bases between. The CDR3 here is CASSLPSNQPQHF. Written as DNA, the CDR3 is TGTGCCAGCAGTTTACCCTCTAATCAGCCCCAGCATTTT.

The V and J genes are TRBV9 and TRBJ2-1, with a weak D call TRBD2 (6 bases). CDR3 length equals 15 residues. Germline CDR1 reads SGDLS; CDR2 reads YYNGEE. The germline V and J ends were trimmed by 4 bases and 0 bases, with 11 bases remaining between them. This chain's CDR3 is CASSYGGISYNEQFF. CDR3 coding DNA: TGTGCCAGCAGCTACGGCGGGATCTCCTACAATGAGCAGTTCTTC. Complete variable domain (other parts from reference TRBV9 and TRBJ2-1): DSGVTQTPKHLITATGQRVTLRCSPRSGDLSVYWYQQSLDQGLQFLIQYYNGEERAKGNILERFSAQQFPDLHSELNLSSLELGDSALYFCASSYGGISYNEQFFGPGTRLTVL.

This chain uses TRBV6-2 or TRBV6-3 with TRBJ1-2, with 11 bases lining up with TRBD1. Germline trimming cut 5 bases from V and 4 bases from J; bases unmatched to any gene: 3. The CDR3 length is 14 residues. Looked up from germline, CDR1 is MNHEY and CDR2 is SVGEGT. The CDR3 sequence: CASSGQGAAYGYTF. The CDR3 DNA reads as TGTGCCAGCAGTGGACAGGGGGCGGCCTATGGCTACACCTTC.

The J gene is TRBJ1-5, the V gene TRBV11-2; 7 bases agree with TRBD1. V lost 1 base and J lost 7; bases outside the gene matches: 7. The germline V gene encodes CDR1 SGHAT and CDR2 FQNNGV. There are 15 residues in the CDR3. The CDR3 here is CASSLGQGGGQPQHF. The CDR3 DNA is TGTGCCAGCAGCTTAGGGCAGGGGGGAGGACAGCCCCAGCATTTT.